The T cell receptor (beta chain) under discussion was sequenced for a study of vaccination and CD4 T cells after COVID-19. Study-level information: The study enrolled six male and four female convalescents, two of whom were Hispanic. Post-vaccine specimens were obtained a median 72 days after dose two (range 14 to 241).

TCRdb itself ran the PCR reads through MiXCR, one entry per CDR3 protein. This table has about 20,000 distinct CDR3 sequences, 60% to 80% appearing once. V shed 2 bases and J shed 0 bases, with 12 bases lying between them. Per germline, CDR1 SGHTA and CDR2 FQGTGA. This CDR3 comprises 16 residues. As for this clonotype: Its antigen is still unknown.

Whole-study findings and limits: In convalescent patients, a median about 90% of reactive clones appeared only post-vaccination.

The chain uses TRBV7-3 and TRBJ2-3; D is ambiguous. Sequenced material: CD4+ T cells from blood, taken before SARS-CoV-2 vaccination. This TCR derives from a human donor who had recovered from COVID-19. CDR3 bases: TGTGCCAGCAGCTTACGTTCCGGTACTAGCACAGATACGCAGTATTTT. Its protein is CASSLRSGTSTDTQYF.